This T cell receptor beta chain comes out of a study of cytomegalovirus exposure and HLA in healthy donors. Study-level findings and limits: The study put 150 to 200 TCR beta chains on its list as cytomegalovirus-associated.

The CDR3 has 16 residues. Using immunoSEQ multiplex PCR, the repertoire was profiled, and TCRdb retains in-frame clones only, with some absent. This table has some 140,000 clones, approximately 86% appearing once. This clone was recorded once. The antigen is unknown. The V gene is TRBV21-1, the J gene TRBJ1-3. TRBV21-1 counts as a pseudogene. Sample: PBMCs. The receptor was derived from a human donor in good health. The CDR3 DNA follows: TGTGCCAGCAGCAAAGGTGTCGGGGGAAATGGAAACACCATATATTTT. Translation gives CASSKGVGGNGNTIYF.